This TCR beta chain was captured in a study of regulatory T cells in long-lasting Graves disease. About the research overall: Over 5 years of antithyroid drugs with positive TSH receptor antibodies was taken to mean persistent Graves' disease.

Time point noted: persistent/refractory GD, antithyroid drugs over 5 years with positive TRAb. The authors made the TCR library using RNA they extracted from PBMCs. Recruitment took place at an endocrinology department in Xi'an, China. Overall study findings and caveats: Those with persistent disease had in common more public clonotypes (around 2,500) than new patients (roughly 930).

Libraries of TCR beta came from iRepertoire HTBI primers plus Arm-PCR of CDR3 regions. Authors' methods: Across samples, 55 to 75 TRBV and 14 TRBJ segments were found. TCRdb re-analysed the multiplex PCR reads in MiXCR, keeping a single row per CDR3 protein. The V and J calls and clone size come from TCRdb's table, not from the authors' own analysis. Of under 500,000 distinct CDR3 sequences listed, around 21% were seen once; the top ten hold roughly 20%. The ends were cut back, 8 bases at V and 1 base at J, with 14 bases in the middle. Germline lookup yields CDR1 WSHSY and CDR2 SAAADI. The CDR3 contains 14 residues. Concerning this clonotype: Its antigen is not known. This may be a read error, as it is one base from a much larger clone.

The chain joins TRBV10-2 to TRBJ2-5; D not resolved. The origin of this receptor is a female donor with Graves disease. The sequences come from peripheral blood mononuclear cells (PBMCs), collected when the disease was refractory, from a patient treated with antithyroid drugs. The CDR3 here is CASLSGRTQETQYF. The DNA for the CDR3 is TGCGCCAGCTTGAGTGGACGGACCCAAGAGACCCAGTACTTC.